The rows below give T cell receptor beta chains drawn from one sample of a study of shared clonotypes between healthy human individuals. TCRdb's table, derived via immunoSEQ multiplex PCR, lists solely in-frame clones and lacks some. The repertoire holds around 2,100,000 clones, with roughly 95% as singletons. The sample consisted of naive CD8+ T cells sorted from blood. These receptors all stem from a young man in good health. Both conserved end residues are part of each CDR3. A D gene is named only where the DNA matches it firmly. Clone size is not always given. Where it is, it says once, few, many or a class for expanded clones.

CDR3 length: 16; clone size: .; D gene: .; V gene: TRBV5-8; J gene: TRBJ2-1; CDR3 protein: CASSLIEGGPYNEQFF; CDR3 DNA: TGTGCCAGCAGCTTAATCGAGGGGGGGCCCTACAATGAGCAGTTCTTC
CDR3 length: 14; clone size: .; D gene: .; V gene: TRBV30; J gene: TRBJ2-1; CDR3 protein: CAWNAGGSYNEQFF; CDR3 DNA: TGTGCCTGGAACGCCGGAGGCTCCTACAATGAGCAGTTCTTC
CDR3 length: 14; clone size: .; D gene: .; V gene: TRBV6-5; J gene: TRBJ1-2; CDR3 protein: CASSYSEGSYGYTF; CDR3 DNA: TGTGCCAGCAGTTACTCCGAGGGAAGCTATGGCTACACCTTC
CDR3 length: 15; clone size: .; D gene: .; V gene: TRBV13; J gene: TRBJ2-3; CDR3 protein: CASSPSLEVTDTQYF; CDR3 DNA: TGTGCCAGCAGCCCCTCCCTGGAGGTCACAGATACGCAGTATTTT
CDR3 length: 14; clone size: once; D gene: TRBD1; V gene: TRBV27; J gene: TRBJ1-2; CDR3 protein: CASSMTGRLYGYTF; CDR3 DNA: TGTGCCAGCAGTATGACAGGGAGGCTCTATGGCTACACCTTC
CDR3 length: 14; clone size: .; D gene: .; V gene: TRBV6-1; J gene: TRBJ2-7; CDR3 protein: CASSPADNSYEQYF; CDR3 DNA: TGTGCCAGCTCGCCCGCGGACAACTCCTACGAGCAGTACTTC
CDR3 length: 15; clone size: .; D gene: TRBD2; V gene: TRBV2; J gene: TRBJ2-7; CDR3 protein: CASSPGEGFTYEQYF; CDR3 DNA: TGTGCCAGCTCGCCTGGGGAGGGATTTACCTACGAGCAGTACTTC
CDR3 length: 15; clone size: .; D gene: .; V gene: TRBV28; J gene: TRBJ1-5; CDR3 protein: CASRPGMGSNQPQHF; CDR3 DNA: TGTGCCAGCAGGCCGGGGATGGGGTCCAATCAGCCCCAGCATTTT
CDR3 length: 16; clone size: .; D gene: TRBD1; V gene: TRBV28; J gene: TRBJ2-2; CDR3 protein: CASSPDRAWGTGELFF; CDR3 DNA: TGTGCCAGCAGTCCTGACAGGGCCTGGGGCACCGGGGAGCTGTTTTTT
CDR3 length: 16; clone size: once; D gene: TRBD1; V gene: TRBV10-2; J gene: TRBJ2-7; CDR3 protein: CASSERGRTGVGEQYF; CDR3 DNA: TGCGCCAGCAGTGAGAGGGGGAGGACAGGGGTAGGGGAGCAGTACTTC